The 20 T cell receptor beta chains below all came from one sample that was sequenced in a study of T cells in Graves' hyperthyroidism and ophthalmopathy (dated by TCRdb to between 2018 and 2020). Libraries were built with multiplex PCR. The listed sequencing device is Illumina HiSeq 2000. Amplification of TCR beta CDR3 regions was carried out from RNA transcripts. A first-round RT-PCR of the TCR CDR3 used the HTBI primer set with the Qiagen OneStep RT-PCR kit. TCRdb reran the public reads through fastp at Q25 and MiXCR, keeping productive beta chains. For every CDR3 protein sequence, its rows merge into one entry that carries the most common genes and DNA. This sample is represented by some 400,000 distinct CDR3 sequences; approximately 20% of them were singletons. Around 3.6% of the sample rests with the top ten. The sample taken for sequencing was blood. These receptors originate from a woman younger than 30 with Graves' hyperthyroidism.

This clonotype was picked up many times. The chain is built from TRBV28 and TRBJ1-2; D might be TRBD1 (6 bases). CDR1 MDHEN and CDR2 SYDVKM come from the germline V gene. CDR3 length equals 13 residues. Trimming shortened V by 3 bases and J by 8 bases, and 13 bases separated the two germline ends. The CDR3 spells CASSFWPGGGYTF. Here the CDR3 DNA reads TGTGCCAGCAGTTTTTGGCCGGGGGGCGGCTACACCTTC.

This clonotype showed up just once. V and J are TRBV28 and TRBJ1-2, with 8 positions matching TRBD1. The CDR3 consists of 15 residues. CDR1 is MDHEN and CDR2 is SYDVKM in the germline V gene. V gave up 3 bases and J gave up 2 bases; unmatched junction bases: 5. The CDR3 spells CASSFHAGGNYGYTF. The CDR3 nucleotides read TGTGCCAGCAGTTTTCACGCAGGGGGCAACTATGGCTACACCTTC.

This clonotype was counted many times. The V gene is TRBV20-1, the J gene TRBJ1-5, with 8 bases that match TRBD1. Looked up from germline, CDR1 is DFQATT and CDR2 is SNEGSKA (reference sequence). The CDR3 is 18 residues long. V shed 3 bases and J 2 bases; nucleotides not matched to a gene: 15. For the CDR3, the DNA is TGCAGTGCTAGGACGAGGTCAGGGGGCCATGGGGGCAATCAGCCCCAGCATTTT. It translates to CSARTRSGGHGGNQPQHF.

The V and J genes are TRBV7-2 and TRBJ2-4; the D gene could be TRBD1 or TRBD2 (6 bases each). CDR3 length: 16 amino acids. The germline V gene encodes CDR1 SGHTA and CDR2 FQGNSA. Trimming took 0 bases from V and 1 from J, leaving 10 bases between them. The CDR3 sequence: CASSLAGGAAKNIQYF. The CDR3 nucleotides are TGTGCCAGCAGCTTAGCGGGGGGCGCGGCCAAAAACATTCAGTACTTC.

In its sample, this clonotype was seen many times. The chain joins TRBV24-1 to TRBJ1-1; no definite D call. This CDR3 comprises 12 residues. The V end lost 4 bases, the J end lost 8 bases, and 10 bases lay between the germline ends. Germline values: CDR1 KGHDR, CDR2 SFDVKD. For the CDR3, the DNA is TGTGCCACCAGTGACGGTCTCGCAGAAGCTTTCTTT. Residues: CATSDGLAEAFF.

This clonotype was counted only a few times. This chain connects TRBV9 to TRBJ1-6; D unresolved. Germline CDR1 reads SGDLS; CDR2 reads YYNGEE. V lost 2 bases and J lost 7, with 7 bases in between. The CDR3 extends over 13 amino acids. CDR3 amino acids: CASSVGRNSPLHF. The CDR3 DNA follows: TGTGCCAGCAGCGTCGGAAGGAATTCACCCCTCCACTTT.

This clonotype showed up many times. V gene TRBV27 combines with J gene TRBJ1-1; the D is unclear. V was trimmed by 4 bases and J by 7 bases, leaving 10 bases between them. This CDR3 region has 12 residues. The germline CDR1 and CDR2 sequences are MNHEY and SMNVEV (reference sequence). The CDR3 nucleotides are TGTGCCAGCAGTTCATCTCTGAATGAAGCTTTCTTT. Its protein is CASSSSLNEAFF.

This clonotype was seen repeatedly, ten times or more. The chain is built from TRBV20-1 and TRBJ2-5; 7 bases match TRBD2. The CDR3 is made up of 12 amino acids. V lost 5 bases and J lost 3; bases outside the gene matches: 3. CDR1 and CDR2 (germline): DFQATT, SNEGSKA (reference sequence). In DNA, the CDR3 is TGCAGTGCTCTCGGACTAGAAGAGACCCAGTACTTC. Its translation is CSALGLEETQYF.

This clonotype has ten or more counts. The rearrangement joins TRBV5-1 to TRBJ1-2, with D possibly being TRBD1 (6 bases). V was shortened by 2 bases and J by 8 bases, with 16 bases between the two germline ends. The CDR3 loop spans 14 amino acids. Germline CDR1 SGHRS, CDR2 YFSETQ. CDR3 in amino acids: CASSFDRPHRGYTF. DNA for the CDR3: TGCGCCAGCAGCTTTGACAGGCCACATCGGGGCTACACCTTC.

This clonotype has only a few counts. The V call is TRBV30, the J call TRBJ2-2, with D perhaps matching TRBD2 (6 bases). The CDR3 length is 14 residues. V was shortened by 4 bases and J by 5 bases, with 14 bases between the two germline ends. Germline values: CDR1 GTSNPN, CDR2 SVGIG (reference sequence). The CDR3 spells CAWMSGGNTGELFF. In nucleotides, the CDR3 is TGTGCCTGGATGTCAGGAGGGAATACCGGGGAGCTGTTTTTT.

There are a few counts of this clonotype. The chain has TRBV4-1 and TRBJ1-5; D is ambiguous. The CDR3 loop spans 18 amino acids. Germline CDR1 reads MGHRA; CDR2 reads YSYEKL. The V gene lost 1 base and the J gene lost 2 bases, with 18 bases spanning the gap. The CDR3 sequence: CASSQGPTRVKGNQPQHF. The CDR3 nucleotides read TGCGCCAGCAGCCAAGGACCAACGAGGGTGAAGGGCAATCAGCCCCAGCATTTT.

The table lists this clonotype with many counts. The J gene is TRBJ2-2, the V gene TRBV11-2; a weak D match, TRBD1 (6 bases). Germline CDR1 reads SGHAT; CDR2 reads FQNNGV. V dropped 2 bases and J dropped 8 bases, with 18 bases sitting between them. This CDR3 has 16 amino acids. CDR3 nucleotides: TGTGCCAGCAGCTTATATCTTTTATTAGGGACAGGGGAGCTGTTTTTT. Residues: CASSLYLLLGTGELFF.

This clonotype was seen only a few times. The V and J genes are TRBV3-1 and TRBJ1-2; D unclear. This CDR3 is 14 amino acids long. Per the germline V gene, CDR1 is LGHDT and CDR2 is YNNKEL (reference sequence). Between the trimmed V and J ends, which lost 2 bases and 4 bases, there was a span of 11 bases. CDR3 region: CASSQSPTVYGYTF. The DNA of the CDR3 is TGTGCCAGCAGCCAAAGTCCCACAGTCTATGGCTACACCTTC. The whole variable domain, remainder taken from reference TRBV3-1 and TRBJ1-2, is DTAVSQTPKYLVTQMGNDKSIKCEQNLGHDTMYWYKQDSKKFLKIMFSYNNKELIINETVPNRFSPKSPDKAHLNLHINSLELGDSAVYFCASSQSPTVYGYTFGSGTRLTVV.

In this sample, this clonotype turned up many times. This chain joins TRBV4-1 and TRBJ2-5, with TRBD2 identical over 12 bases. The CDR3 length is 17 residues. Trimming at V came to 5 bases and at J to 4 bases, leaving 11 bases not matched to a gene. Germline CDR1 reads MGHRA; CDR2 reads YSYEKL. The CDR3 sequence: CASSDLASGGARETQYF. In DNA form, the CDR3 reads TGCGCCAGCAGCGATTTGGCTAGCGGGGGGGCCCGAGAGACCCAGTACTTC.

This clonotype was found once. Possible read error: a much larger clone is one base away. Written as DNA, the CDR3 is TGTGCCAGCAGCTTAGTGTGGGAGTCTGGTGGAAACACCATATATTTT. It yields the protein CASSLVWESGGNTIYF. The V call is TRBV11-2, the J call TRBJ1-3; D unresolved. The germline V gene has CDR1 SGHAT and CDR2 FQNNGV. Trimming cost V 1 base and J 3 bases, with 13 bases left between them. The CDR3 runs to 16 residues.

V usage is TRBV12-3 or TRBV12-4 and J usage is TRBJ2-2, with 11 positions matching TRBD2. Trimming at V came to 5 bases and at J to 5 bases, leaving 4 bases not matched to a gene. The CDR3 spans 15 residues. In nucleotides, the CDR3 is TGTGCCAGCAGTCCTAGCGGGAGGAAGACCGGGGAGCTGTTTTTT. It encodes CASSPSGRKTGELFF.

The chain couples TRBV12-3 or TRBV12-4 to TRBJ1-1, with a weak D call TRBD1 (5 bases). V was cut by 8 bases and J by 6 bases, with 7 bases left in between. The CDR3 has 10 amino acids. The CDR3 is CASGGAEAFF. CDR3 in DNA: TGTGCCAGCGGGGGGGCTGAAGCTTTCTTT.

The sample holds a few counts of this clonotype. V usage is TRBV5-1 and J usage is TRBJ2-7; 9 bases are shared with TRBD1. The CDR3 is made up of 15 amino acids. The V segment lost 2 bases and the J segment 5 bases; nucleotides outside the gene matches: 8. Per the germline V gene, CDR1 is SGHRS and CDR2 is YFSETQ. The CDR3 protein is CASSLGTGPLDEQYF. CDR3 coding DNA: TGCGCCAGCAGCTTAGGGACAGGGCCTTTAGACGAGCAGTACTTC.

This clonotype came up many times. The chain recombines TRBV7-3 with TRBJ2-2; D remains unclear. Germline V gives CDR1 SGHTA, CDR2 FQGTGA. The V end was cut by 2 bases, the J end by 7 bases, with 5 bases between. The CDR3 length is 12 residues. The CDR3 bases are TGTGCCAGCAGCTTAGTCGTCGGGGAGCTGTTTTTT. Its translation is CASSLVVGELFF.

This clonotype is a singleton in its sample. V is TRBV7-9 and J is TRBJ1-1; the D is unclear. Trimming took off 2 bases at V and 4 bases at J, with 11 bases between the two ends. Germline V lookup: CDR1 SEHNR, CDR2 FQNEAQ (reference sequence). There are 14 residues in the CDR3. The CDR3 DNA reads TGTGCCAGCAGCTTATGGCAGGTTGGCACTGAAGCTTTCTTT. This encodes CASSLWQVGTEAFF.